The T cell receptor beta chain described here comes from a study of blood T cell repertoires in COVID-19. At the level of the study: Sites across the United States, Italy and Spain contributed samples from acute and convalescent COVID-19. The analysed material was cDNA or gDNA that came from T cells, B-cell-depleted T cells, or PBMCs.

Authors' analysis steps: Amplification of reference gene primers provided the estimated nucleated cell counts. Profiled with immunoSEQ multiplex PCR; TCRdb holds only in-frame clones, not every one. V and J calls and clone size follow that table, whereas D and trimming were derived from the DNA. The table lists around 110,000 clones, roughly 86% of them singletons. Germline CDR1 is SGHTA and CDR2 is FQGNSA. V lost 5 bases to trimming and J lost 3 bases, with 14 bases between them. The CDR3 contains 15 residues. This chain links TRBV7-2 with TRBJ2-1; D may be TRBD2 (5 bases). The receptor's source is a man aged 35 to 55 with acute or convalescent COVID-19. Sequences were obtained from peripheral blood. CDR3 DNA sequence: TGTGCCAGCAGCCCTGTTGCGGGCCGCTACAATGAGCAGTTCTTC. Residues: CASSPVAGRYNEQFF.